This TCR beta chain was observed in a study of shared clonotypes between healthy human individuals. Turning to the study itself: Three CD4 naive, three CD4 memory, two CD8 naive and one CD8 memory plate were used per donor.

Naive CD8 cells, CD45RO-negative and positively selected for CCR7, excluded terminally differentiated effector memory CD45RA+ cells. CDR3 size: 16 residues. The junction had 10 bases not matched to a gene; V was cut back by 10 bases and J by 0 bases. Germline-derived CDR1 and CDR2 are WNHNN and SYGVQD (reference sequence). In replicate PCRs of sorted subsets, approximately 200 ng DNA, approximately 32,000 T cell genomes, was used. Produced via immunoSEQ multiplex PCR; TCRdb's table is partial and in-frame only. The table records roughly 2,000,000 clones, over 85% of them present only once. The J gene is TRBJ2-2, the V gene TRBV10-1; TRBD1 agrees at 8 bases. Sequencing was done on a sample of naive CD8+ T cells sorted from blood. This TCR was sampled from a young man in good health. The CDR3, as DNA: TGCGCCATTCATTTGGACAGGGATCCGAACACCGGGGAGCTGTTTTTT. This translates into CAIHLDRDPNTGELFF.